A selection of T cell receptor beta chains follows, all from one sample in a study of blood T cell repertoires in COVID-19. Some clones are missing from TCRdb's copy, which holds only in-frame ones; the method was immunoSEQ multiplex PCR. This sample has 130,000 or so clones, with about 82% found just once. The sequenced sample was peripheral blood. Receptors originate from a woman aged 55-69 years with acute or convalescent COVID-19. CDR3s include the opening cysteine and the closing phenylalanine or tryptophan. D genes are given only for firm matches. Rows give clone size only sometimes, using once, few, many, or a class for an expanded clone.

j_call | d_call | v_call | clone_size | cdr3_aa | cdr3_nt
TRBJ2-7 | TRBD1 | TRBV27 | few | CASKGQGSNEQYF | TGTGCCAGCAAGGGACAGGGGTCCAACGAGCAGTACTTC
TRBJ2-2 | TRBD1 | TRBV4-3 | few | CASSRDLQGAGELFF | TGCGCCAGCAGCCGAGACCTACAGGGGGCCGGGGAGCTGTTTTTT
TRBJ1-2 | - | TRBV29-1 | few | CSVTSGYTF | TGCAGCGTTACCAGTGGCTACACCTTC
TRBJ1-6 | - | TRBV7-8 | - | CASSLSARVGNSPLHF | TGTGCCAGCAGCTTAAGTGCCAGGGTTGGTAATTCACCCCTCCACTTT
TRBJ1-1 | - | TRBV5-1 | - | CASSARLTGNTEAFF | TGCGCCAGCAGCGCGAGATTAACCGGGAACACTGAAGCTTTCTTT
TRBJ2-1 | TRBD1 | TRBV6-5 | - | CASRPGQGNNEQFF | TGTGCCAGCCGGCCGGGACAGGGTAACAATGAGCAGTTCTTC
TRBJ1-2 | - | TRBV19 | - | CASSRTVANYGYTF | TGTGCCAGTAGCCGGACAGTAGCTAACTATGGCTACACCTTC
TRBJ2-5 | TRBD2 | TRBV14 | - | CASSQVIDWGGDETQYF | TGTGCCAGCAGCCAAGTCATTGATTGGGGAGGGGACGAGACCCAGTACTTC
TRBJ2-3 | TRBD1 | TRBV29-1 | - | CSEGQGAPTDTQYF | TGCAGCGAGGGACAGGGGGCCCCCACAGATACGCAGTATTTT
TRBJ2-1 | TRBD2 | TRBV24-1 | once | CATSDPGTSGNAGNEQFF | TGTGCCACCAGTGACCCGGGGACTAGCGGGAATGCTGGGAATGAGCAGTTCTTC
TRBJ2-5 | - | TRBV6-1 | - | CASSDLKVGLQETQYF | TGTGCCAGCAGTGACCTAAAAGTGGGCTTACAAGAGACCCAGTACTTC
TRBJ2-7 | TRBD1 | TRBV9 | once | CASSLDRADEQYF | TGTGCCAGCAGTTTAGACAGGGCCGACGAGCAGTACTTC
TRBJ2-5 | TRBD2 | TRBV9 | - | CASSPGGDLLETQYF | TGTGCCAGCAGCCCCGGGGGGGACCTCCTGGAGACCCAGTACTTC
TRBJ2-7 | TRBD1 | TRBV5-1 | few | CASTLPGQHYEQYF | TGCGCCAGCACCCTCCCGGGACAGCATTACGAGCAGTACTTC
TRBJ1-3 | - | TRBV19 | - | CASSLRGGAGNTIYF | TGTGCCAGTAGTCTTCGCGGGGGTGCTGGAAACACCATATATTTT
TRBJ2-6 | - | TRBV5-4 | - | CASSPVGGALGANVLTF | TGTGCCAGCAGCCCCGTAGGGGGGGCCCTTGGGGCCAACGTCCTGACTTTC
TRBJ2-7 | - | TRBV28 | - | CASSLSGYEQYF | TGTGCCAGCAGTTTATCGGGATACGAGCAGTACTTC
TRBJ2-5 | TRBD2 | TRBV3-1/TRBV3-2 | - | CASSQRGGRETQYF | TGTGCCAGCAGCCAGCGGGGGGGCCGCGAGACCCAGTACTTC
TRBJ1-1 | - | TRBV12-3/TRBV12-4 | - | CASSLSTNTEAFF | TGTGCCAGCAGCCTATCTACGAACACTGAAGCTTTCTTT
TRBJ2-3 | TRBD2 | TRBV4-1 | few | CASSSLAGGLDTQYF | TGCGCCAGCTCCTCACTAGCGGGGGGCTTGGATACGCAGTATTTT
TRBJ2-7 | TRBD2 | TRBV2 | - | CASKGRTGGTYEQYF | TGTGCCAGCAAAGGAAGAACGGGGGGGACCTACGAGCAGTACTTC
TRBJ2-7 | TRBD1 | TRBV27 | - | CASRDSSSYEQYF | TGTGCCAGCCGGGACAGCTCCTCCTACGAGCAGTACTTC
TRBJ1-4 | - | TRBV6-5 | - | CASNQVVKTVF | TGTGCCAGCAATCAAGTTGTGAAAACTGTTTTT
TRBJ2-7 | TRBD2 | TRBV10-3 | few | CAISESGLAVPYEQYF | TGTGCCATCAGTGAGAGCGGACTAGCGGTCCCCTACGAGCAGTACTTC
TRBJ2-3 | TRBD1 | TRBV5-1 | few | CASSFGQGASTDTQYF | TGCGCCAGCAGCTTCGGACAGGGGGCGAGCACAGATACGCAGTATTTT
TRBJ2-7 | - | TRBV7-3 | - | CASSPPPGRGGQHEQYF | TGTGCCAGCAGCCCCCCACCGGGGAGGGGGGGCCAACACGAGCAGTACTTC
TRBJ1-5 | TRBD1 | TRBV12-3/TRBV12-4 | - | CASTSTGLQPQHF | TGTGCCAGCACATCGACAGGGCTTCAGCCCCAGCATTTT